These 13 T cell receptor beta chains originate from one sample sequenced in a study of T cell repertoires in cytomegalovirus infection. TCRdb redid the calling of the reads with MiXCR, one entry per CDR3 protein. The data show roughly 630,000 distinct CDR3 sequences, with roughly 24% seen just once and 7.5% to 9% held by the top ten. The source material was CD8+ T cells from PBMCs. The receptors were sampled from a human donor in good health (CMV status not recorded). Some clones in this sample may be carry-over from other donors' samples.

This clonotype was detected many times. V usage is TRBV6-5 and J usage is TRBJ1-1, with TRBD1 matching 9 bases. CDR3 size: 14 residues. Germline trimming cut 4 bases from V and 7 bases from J; bases unmatched to any gene: 7. The germline V gene encodes CDR1 MNHEY and CDR2 SVGAGI. CDR3 protein: CASSSDRGLDEAFF. Here the CDR3 DNA reads TGTGCCAGCAGTTCGGACAGGGGATTAGATGAAGCTTTCTTT.

The chain couples TRBV29-1 to TRBJ2-3; 13 positions agree with TRBD2. This CDR3 has 19 residues. V gave up 0 bases and J gave up 1 base; unmatched junction bases: 10. Germline CDR1 SQVTM, CDR2 ANQGSEA. CDR3 in DNA: TGCAGCGTTGAAGATTCCTACTCAGGGACTAGCGGGGGCACAGATACGCAGTATTTT. It encodes CSVEDSYSGTSGGTDTQYF.

This clonotype came up many times. The rearrangement links TRBV7-9 to TRBJ2-7; 7 nucleotides align to TRBD1. The CDR3 is made up of 12 amino acids. Per the germline V gene, CDR1 is SEHNR and CDR2 is FQNEAQ (reference sequence). J was trimmed by 6 bases and V by 1 base; bases with no gene match: 0. Written as DNA, the CDR3 is TGTGCCAGCAGCTTAGGGACAGGCGAGCAGTACGTC. It specifies CASSLGTGEQYV.

The V and J genes are TRBV7-9 and TRBJ1-1, with D possibly being TRBD1 (5 bases). Germline CDR1 reads SEHNR; CDR2 reads FQNEAQ (reference sequence). This CDR3 contains 15 residues. V dropped 5 bases and J dropped 1 base, with 14 bases sitting between them. CDR3 nucleotide sequence: TGTGCCAGCAGCCCCTCCGGGGGTCGGAACACTGAAGCTTTCTTT. Protein product: CASSPSGGRNTEAFF.

This chain connects TRBV15 to TRBJ2-2, with no clear D. V was cut by 0 bases and J by 6 bases, with 8 bases left in between. Germline V gene lookup returns CDR1 LNHNV and CDR2 YYDKDF (reference sequence). This CDR3 region has 14 residues. CDR3 sequence reads: CATSRDRAAGELFF. For the CDR3, the DNA is TGTGCCACCAGCAGAGATCGGGCGGCCGGGGAGCTGTTTTTT.

The J gene is TRBJ2-3, the V gene TRBV2; maybe TRBD1 (7 bases). Looked up from germline, CDR1 is SNHLY and CDR2 is FYNNEI. V was pared by 7 bases and J by 4 bases, with 12 bases between. The CDR3 totals 13 residues. CDR3: CASNQGGPDTQYF. DNA for the CDR3: TGTGCCAGCAATCAGGGGGGTCCAGATACGCAGTATTTT.

The genes are TRBV19 and TRBJ2-1, with D perhaps matching TRBD1 (5 bases). The length of the CDR3 is 15 residues. Per the germline V gene, CDR1 is LNHDA and CDR2 is SQIVND (reference sequence). Trimming pared 4 bases from V and 9 bases from J, leaving 19 bases between. The CDR3 nucleotides are TGTGCCAGTAGTACGGACAATGAGTGGCCCCCTGAGCAGTTCTTC. Its protein product is CASSTDNEWPPEQFF. The whole variable domain, filled in from reference TRBV19 and TRBJ2-1, reads DGGITQSPKYLFRKEGQNVTLSCEQNLNHDAMYWYRQDPGQGLRLIYYSQIVNDFQKGDIAEGYSVSREKKESFPLTVTSAQKNPTAFYLCASSTDNEWPPEQFFGPGTRLTVL.

This clonotype turned up a few times. The rearrangement uses TRBV14 and TRBJ2-1; no firm D call. This CDR3 has 13 residues. The V end was cut by 4 bases, the J end by 8 bases, with 12 bases between. CDR1 SGHDN and CDR2 FVKESK come from the germline V gene. For the CDR3, the DNA is TGTGCCAGCAGCCTCGACATGAGCGATGAGCAGTTCTTC. Protein product: CASSLDMSDEQFF.

This sequence joins TRBV6-6 and TRBJ1-1; D gene ambiguous. The CDR3 has 14 residues. V was pared by 5 bases and J by 7 bases, with 17 bases between. Germline CDR1 is MNHNY and CDR2 is SVGAGI (reference sequence). CDR3 sequence: CASSKHLSAVEAFF. The CDR3 bases are TGTGCCAGCAGTAAACACCTAAGTGCTGTTGAAGCTTTCTTT.

This clonotype was seen at least ten times. The rearrangement links TRBV14 to TRBJ1-3; tentative D call: TRBD1 (6 bases). Germline assignment: CDR1 SGHDN and CDR2 FVKESK. The germline V and J ends were trimmed by 2 bases and 0 bases, with 8 bases remaining between them. The length of the CDR3 is 15 residues. The CDR3 sequence: CASSQTGSSGNTIYF. The CDR3, as DNA: TGTGCCAGCAGCCAAACAGGGAGCTCTGGAAACACCATATATTTT.

This chain connects TRBV20-1 to TRBJ1-5; D gene uncertain. Trimming removed 0 bases at V and 0 bases at J, with 15 bases between. The CDR3 covers 17 residues. The germline CDR1 and CDR2 sequences are DFQATT and SNEGSKA (reference sequence). The CDR3 loop reads CSARDRSGIDSNQPQHF. The CDR3 DNA reads as TGCAGTGCTAGAGATAGATCAGGTATTGATAGCAATCAGCCCCAGCATTTT.

This clonotype appeared many times. The gene calls are TRBV7-2 and TRBJ2-1; no definite D call. Trimming stripped 5 bases from V and 3 bases from J, with 17 bases between. The CDR3 has 16 amino acids. Germline V gives CDR1 SGHTA, CDR2 FQGNSA. CDR3 sequence reads: CASSAWPETVYNEQFF. The CDR3 nucleotides are TGTGCCAGCAGCGCCTGGCCAGAAACCGTCTACAATGAGCAGTTCTTC.

This clonotype has at least ten counts. The CDR3: CASSFPSGVQETQYF. CDR3 sequence (DNA): TGTGCCAGCAGCTTTCCTAGCGGTGTCCAAGAGACCCAGTACTTC. The chain recombines TRBV7-2 with TRBJ2-5; TRBD2 matches at 7 bases. The germline V gene encodes CDR1 SGHTA and CDR2 FQGNSA. The CDR3 loop spans 15 amino acids. Trimming took 3 bases from V and 1 from J; bases not matched to a gene: 5.